The TCR beta chain described here comes from a study of blood T cell repertoires in COVID-19 (dated by TCRdb to about 2020). In the study overall: Collaborator samples came from the United States, Italy and Spain and covered acute and convalescent phases of COVID-19. Nearly every sample came with metadata listing a de-identified subject ID, COVID-19 status, age in years and sex. Deeply sampled blood TCRbeta repertoires from subjects exposed to, actively infected with, or recovered from COVID-19 were included in the dataset. The prospective study material was composed of cDNA or gDNA derived from T cells, B-cell-depleted T cells, or PBMCs. Samples came from the ongoing ImmuneRACE study (first 160 participants) plus 1,254 subjects from 6 global collaborators. The repertoires were released in a freely available public database intended as a resource for research on the immune response to SARS-CoV-2. Where available, HLA class I and class II types were taken from metadata supplied by the sample provider and were not determined by assay-based typing. Study-level results and caveats: How much clinical and demographic metadata was included differed by source and by participant, and the metadata was provided uncurated.

CDR1 SGHRS and CDR2 YFSETQ are derived from the germline V gene. The germline V and J ends show losses of 6 bases and 6 bases respectively, and no gene match explains 7 bases of the junction. The CDR3 runs 14 residues from the cysteine to the phenylalanine. Just the 42-base CDR3 DNA is kept, in frame starting at base 1. The immunoSEQ Assay, a bias-controlled multiplex PCR, was used to amplify TCRbeta CDR3 regions from genomic DNA. The source study handled its data this way. The number of nucleated cells in each sample was estimated from the amplification of reference gene primers within the assay. To quantify the absolute abundance of each unique TCRbeta CDR3 rearrangement, sequence reads were collapsed and filtered. For each sample, productive Simpson clonality was calculated as the square root of Simpson's diversity index across productive rearrangements. TCRdb mirrors the immuneACCESS table, restricted to in-frame sequences. Some clones are absent from its copies; in checked studies, under half trace to an unresolved V gene, and the reason for the others is unknown. V and J calls and clone size are as listed in that table; D and trimming were resolved from the DNA. This sample comprises 35,000 to 45,000 clones, roughly 80% of them detected only once. The top ten hold approximately 15% of the sample.

The collaborating institutions used their own protocols to collect whole blood in K2EDTA tubes. Collaborator samples were shipped for TCRbeta analysis as frozen whole blood, isolated PBMCs, or DNA extracted from either sample type. To note about this clone: The antigen it recognizes is unknown. No clone much larger than this one lies a single base away; base qualities are absent.

The sequence was obtained from a human donor in a cohort sampled during active COVID-19. The sequence links TRBV5-1 to TRBJ2-2, with 8 middle bases fitting TRBD1. What was sequenced was peripheral blood. For the CDR3, the sequence is CASTDRGSSGELFF. The nucleotide sequence is given as TGCGCCAGCACCGACAGGGGAAGCTCCGGGGAGCTGTTTTTT.